This T cell receptor beta chain was captured in a study of blood T cell repertoires in COVID-19. For the study at large: From T cells, B-cell-depleted T cells, or PBMCs came the material, which was cDNA or gDNA.

Trimming cost V 5 bases and J 6 bases, with 17 bases left between them. The length of the CDR3 is 14 residues. Germline V lookup: CDR1 SGHDN, CDR2 FVKESK. In the original analysis: Researchers report that nucleated cell counts were estimated from reference gene primer amplification. Some clones are missing from TCRdb's copy, which holds only in-frame ones; the method was immunoSEQ multiplex PCR. From that table come the V and J calls and clone size; the DNA was used to work out D and trimming. The table shows about 220,000 clones, with around 91% occurring only once. Each participant's cohort was designated according to participant-reported clinical history. Individuals in the exposed group had encountered a COVID-19 case within 2 weeks preceding study entry. This clone has just one count.

The V and J genes are TRBV14 and TRBJ2-7, with D perhaps matching TRBD1 (6 bases). The sequence was collected from a man aged 30 to 39 who had been exposed to COVID-19. The sequenced sample consisted of PBMCs or T cells enriched from blood (not recorded which). The CDR3 bases are TGTGCCAGCAGCAGTACCGGGACACTGCCCGAGCAGTACTTC. Translated: CASSSTGTLPEQYF.